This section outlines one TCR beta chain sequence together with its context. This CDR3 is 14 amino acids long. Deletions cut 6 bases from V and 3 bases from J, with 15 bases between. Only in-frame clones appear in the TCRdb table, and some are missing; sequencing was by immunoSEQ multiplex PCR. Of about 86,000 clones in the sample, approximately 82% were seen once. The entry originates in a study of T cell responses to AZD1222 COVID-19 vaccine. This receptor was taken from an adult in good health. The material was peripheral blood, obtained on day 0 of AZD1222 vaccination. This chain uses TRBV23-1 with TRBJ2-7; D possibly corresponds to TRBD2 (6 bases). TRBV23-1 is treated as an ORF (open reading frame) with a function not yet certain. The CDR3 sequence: CASSRGLPLYEQYF. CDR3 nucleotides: TGCGCCAGCAGCCGGGGGTTGCCCCTCTACGAGCAGTACTTC.